The present T cell receptor beta chain was sequenced within a study of T cell responses to AZD1222 COVID-19 vaccine. Study-level results: Breadth and depth of Spike-specific TCRs rose after two AZD1222 doses. Sampling captured repertoires only after the peak T cell response.

Profiled with immunoSEQ multiplex PCR; TCRdb holds only in-frame clones, not every one. The sample has around 120,000 clones, roughly 91% seen once. CDR3 size: 14 residues. The germline CDR1 and CDR2 sequences are WSHSY and SAAADI. V lost 4 bases to trimming and J lost 6 bases, with 15 bases between them. Concerning this clone itself: Its target is unknown.

The receptor was derived from an adult in good health. Sequenced here: peripheral blood, sampled on day 0 of AZD1222 vaccination. V usage is TRBV10-2 and J usage is TRBJ1-2; D is undetermined. CDR3 in amino acids: CASSASGNVHGYTF. The CDR3 region has the DNA TGCGCCAGCAGTGCCTCCGGGAACGTTCATGGCTACACCTTC.